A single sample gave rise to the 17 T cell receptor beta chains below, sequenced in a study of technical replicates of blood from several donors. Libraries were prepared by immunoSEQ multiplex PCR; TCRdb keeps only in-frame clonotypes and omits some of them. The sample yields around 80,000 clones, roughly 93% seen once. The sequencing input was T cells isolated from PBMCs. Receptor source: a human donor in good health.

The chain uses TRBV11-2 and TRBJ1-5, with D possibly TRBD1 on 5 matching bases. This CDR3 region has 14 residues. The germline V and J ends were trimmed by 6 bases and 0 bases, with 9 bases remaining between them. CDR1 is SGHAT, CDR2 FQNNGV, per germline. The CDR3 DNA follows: TGTGCCAGCAGGATGACAGATAGCAATCAGCCCCAGCATTTT. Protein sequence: CASRMTDSNQPQHF.

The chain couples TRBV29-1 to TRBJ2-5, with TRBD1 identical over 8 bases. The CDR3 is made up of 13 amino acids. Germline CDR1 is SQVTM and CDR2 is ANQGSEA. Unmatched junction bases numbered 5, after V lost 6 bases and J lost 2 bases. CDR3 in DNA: TGCAGCGTACCGGGACAGGATCAAGAGACCCAGTACTTC. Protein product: CSVPGQDQETQYF.

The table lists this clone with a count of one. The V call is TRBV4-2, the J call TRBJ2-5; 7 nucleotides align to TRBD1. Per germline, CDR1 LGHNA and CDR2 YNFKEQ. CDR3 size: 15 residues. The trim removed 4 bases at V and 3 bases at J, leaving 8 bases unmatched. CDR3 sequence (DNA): TGTGCCAGCAGCCTCGAGACAGGGCTAAAAGAGACCCAGTACTTC. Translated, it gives CASSLETGLKETQYF.

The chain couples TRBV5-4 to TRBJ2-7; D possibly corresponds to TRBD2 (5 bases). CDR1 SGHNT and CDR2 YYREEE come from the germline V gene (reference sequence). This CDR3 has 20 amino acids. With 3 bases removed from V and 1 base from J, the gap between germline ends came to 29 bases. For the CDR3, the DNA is TGTGCCAGCAGCTCACGACTCTCCTCCTTCCTAGTGGGGAGTTCCTACGAGCAGTACTTC. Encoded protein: CASSSRLSSFLVGSSYEQYF.

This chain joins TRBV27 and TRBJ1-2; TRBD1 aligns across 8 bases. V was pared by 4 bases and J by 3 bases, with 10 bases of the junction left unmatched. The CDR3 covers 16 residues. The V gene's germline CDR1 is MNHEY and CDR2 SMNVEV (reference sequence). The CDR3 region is CASSWAGQGRDYGYTF. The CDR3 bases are TGTGCCAGCAGTTGGGCCGGACAGGGAAGGGACTATGGCTACACCTTC.

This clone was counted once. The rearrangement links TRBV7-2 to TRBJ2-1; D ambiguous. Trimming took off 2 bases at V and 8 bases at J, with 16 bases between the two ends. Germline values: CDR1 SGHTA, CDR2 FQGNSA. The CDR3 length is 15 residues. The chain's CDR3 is CASSLSWPPRDEQFF. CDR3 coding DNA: TGTGCCAGCAGCTTATCTTGGCCCCCTCGGGATGAGCAGTTCTTC.

In nucleotides, the CDR3 is TGTGCCAGCAGTGAACACCTTGGGGGAGGGACTAATTCACCCCTCCACTTT. Protein sequence: CASSEHLGGGTNSPLHF. V is TRBV6-1 and J is TRBJ1-6; weak D call: TRBD1 (5 bases). Germline loops: CDR1 MNHNS, CDR2 SASEGT. Trimming removed 2 bases from V and 6 bases from J, with 17 bases in between. The CDR3 spans 17 residues.

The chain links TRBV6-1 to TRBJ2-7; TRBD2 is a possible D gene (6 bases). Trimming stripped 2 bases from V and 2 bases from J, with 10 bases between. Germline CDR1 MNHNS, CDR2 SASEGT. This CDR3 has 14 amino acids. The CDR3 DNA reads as TGTGCCAGCAGTGAATTGGGGGGTCCCTACGAGCAGTACTTC. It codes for CASSELGGPYEQYF.

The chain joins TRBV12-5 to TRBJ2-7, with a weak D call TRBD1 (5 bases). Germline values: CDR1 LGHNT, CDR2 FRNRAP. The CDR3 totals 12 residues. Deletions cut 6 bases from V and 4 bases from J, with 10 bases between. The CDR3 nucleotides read TGTGCTAGTGGGGGCAGGGTTTACGAGCAGTACTTC. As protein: CASGGRVYEQYF.

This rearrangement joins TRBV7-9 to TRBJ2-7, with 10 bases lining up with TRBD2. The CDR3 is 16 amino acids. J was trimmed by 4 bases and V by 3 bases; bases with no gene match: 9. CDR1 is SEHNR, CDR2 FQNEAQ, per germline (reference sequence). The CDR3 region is CASSLLSSGLAYEQYF. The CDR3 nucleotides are TGTGCCAGCAGCTTGCTCTCTTCGGGACTAGCGTACGAGCAGTACTTC.

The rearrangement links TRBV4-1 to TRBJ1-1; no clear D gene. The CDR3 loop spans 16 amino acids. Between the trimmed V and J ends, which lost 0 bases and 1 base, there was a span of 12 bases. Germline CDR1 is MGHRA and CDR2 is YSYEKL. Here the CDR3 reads CASSQDSAGKNTEAFF. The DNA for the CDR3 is TGCGCCAGCAGCCAAGACAGCGCCGGCAAGAACACTGAAGCTTTCTTT.

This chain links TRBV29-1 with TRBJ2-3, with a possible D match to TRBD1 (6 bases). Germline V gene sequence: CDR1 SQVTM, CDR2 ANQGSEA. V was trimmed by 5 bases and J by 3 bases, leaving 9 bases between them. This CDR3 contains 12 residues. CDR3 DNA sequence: TGCAGCGTTAAGGGGGAGACAGATACGCAGTATTTT. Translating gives CSVKGETDTQYF.

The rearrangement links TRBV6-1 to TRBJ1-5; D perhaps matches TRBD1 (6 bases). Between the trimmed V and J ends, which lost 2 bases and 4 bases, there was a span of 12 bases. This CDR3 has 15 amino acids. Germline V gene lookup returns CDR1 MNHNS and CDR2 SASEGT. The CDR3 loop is CASSEPGHRNQPQHF. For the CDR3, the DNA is TGTGCCAGCAGTGAACCGGGACACAGGAATCAGCCCCAGCATTTT.

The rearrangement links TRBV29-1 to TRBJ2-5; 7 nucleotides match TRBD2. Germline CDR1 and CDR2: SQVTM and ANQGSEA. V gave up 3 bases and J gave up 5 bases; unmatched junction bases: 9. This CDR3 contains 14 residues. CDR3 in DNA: TGCAGCGTTGAGCCAGCGGGGTTAAGGGAGACCCAGTACTTC. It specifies CSVEPAGLRETQYF. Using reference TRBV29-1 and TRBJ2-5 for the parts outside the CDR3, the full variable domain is SAVISQKPSRDICQRGTSLTIQCQVDSQVTMMFWYRQQPGQSLTLIATANQGSEATYESGFVIDKFPISRPNLTFSTLTVSNMSPEDSSIYLCSVEPAGLRETQYFGPGTRLLVL.

The CDR3 loop is CASSPLGANNQPQHF. Written as DNA, the CDR3 is TGTGCCAGCAGTCCTCTAGGGGCCAACAATCAGCCCCAGCATTTT. The chain links TRBV6-6 to TRBJ1-5; the D gene is possibly TRBD1 (5 bases). The germline V gene has CDR1 MNHNY and CDR2 SVGAGI (reference sequence). This CDR3 is built from 15 residues. The ends were cut back, 5 bases at V and 3 bases at J, with 14 bases in the middle.

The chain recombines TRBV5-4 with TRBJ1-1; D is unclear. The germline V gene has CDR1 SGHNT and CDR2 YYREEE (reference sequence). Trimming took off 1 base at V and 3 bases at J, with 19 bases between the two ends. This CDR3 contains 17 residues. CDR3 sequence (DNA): TGTGCCAGCAGCTTGATGCCCAGCGGGCCCACTGACACTGAAGCTTTCTTT. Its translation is CASSLMPSGPTDTEAFF. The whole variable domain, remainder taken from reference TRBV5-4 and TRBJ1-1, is ETGVTQSPTHLIKTRGQQVTLRCSSQSGHNTVSWYQQALGQGPQFIFQYYREEENGRGNFPPRFSGLQFPNYSSELNVNALELDDSALYLCASSLMPSGPTDTEAFFGQGTRLTVV.

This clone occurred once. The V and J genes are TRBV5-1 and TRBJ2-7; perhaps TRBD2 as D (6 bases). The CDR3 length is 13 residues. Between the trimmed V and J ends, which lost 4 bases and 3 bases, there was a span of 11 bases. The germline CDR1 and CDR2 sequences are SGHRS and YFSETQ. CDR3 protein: CASSRLDHYEQYF. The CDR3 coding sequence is TGCGCCAGCAGCCGACTAGACCACTACGAGCAGTACTTC.